This T cell receptor (beta chain) was identified during a study of persistence of HIV-infected CD4 T cells. Trimming took off 3 bases at V and 2 bases at J, with 16 bases between the two ends. Germline V gives CDR1 SGHVS, CDR2 FQNEAQ. The CDR3 contains 16 residues. The libraries were made with immunoSEQ version 4 in survey mode. This table comes from immunoSEQ multiplex PCR, and its TCRdb copy is limited to in-frame clones, with some not included. The sample includes some 58,000 clones, 65% to 75% of them seen just once. Regarding this clone: What it binds is not known.

An overlapping HIV-1 Gag peptide pool stimulated these cells at 1 ug/peptide/mL. Memory cells lacking CD40L and CD69 with high CD45RO were sorted. CD8+ T cells were removed from PBMCs prior to stimulation. The receptor's source is an adult man with HIV who was CMV-seropositive. Here the sequenced sample was CD4+ T cells sorted from PBMCs after approximately 20-hour stimulation, taken from a patient who received antiretroviral therapy. The V gene is TRBV7-8, the J gene TRBJ1-1; tentative D call: TRBD1 (5 bases). CDR3 in amino acids: CASSFWGQRGNTEAFF. In DNA, the CDR3 is TGTGCCAGCAGCTTTTGGGGCCAAAGGGGTAACACTGAAGCTTTCTTT. The full variable domain, with the rest looked up from reference TRBV7-8 and TRBJ1-1, is GAGVSQSPRYKVAKRGQDVALRCDPISGHVSLFWYQQALGQGPEFLTYFQNEAQLDKSGLPSDRFFAERPEGSVSTLKIQRTQQEDSAVYLCASSFWGQRGNTEAFFGQGTRLTVV.